This T cell receptor beta chain was captured by sequencing in a study of regulatory T cells in long-lasting Graves disease. Arm-PCR of CDR3 regions and iRepertoire HTBI primers were used to build TCR beta libraries. TCRdb used MiXCR to reprocess the multiplex PCR reads, holding one entry per CDR3 protein. The sample has 400,000 or so distinct CDR3 sequences, 20% seen once. In this sample, this clonotype turned up a few times. This CDR3 region has 15 residues. V lost 5 bases and J 6 bases, leaving 19 bases between the germline ends. Germline assignment: CDR1 MNHEY and CDR2 SMNVEV (reference sequence). Time point described: persistent/refractory GD, antithyroid drugs over 5 years with positive TRAb. Extracted RNA from PBMCs served as the source of the TCR library.

The sequenced sample was peripheral blood mononuclear cells (PBMCs), obtained when the disease was refractory, from a patient treated with antithyroid drugs. The sequence was obtained from a female donor with Graves disease. The chain uses TRBV27 and TRBJ1-2; a weak D match, TRBD1 (5 bases). This CDR3 is CASSPGTPKVNGYTF. For the CDR3, the DNA is TGTGCCAGCAGTCCCGGGACCCCCAAGGTTAATGGCTACACCTTC.